This is a list of T cell receptor beta chains from one sample in a study of follicular helper T cells after annual influenza vaccination. TCRdb's copy holds only in-frame clones and misses some; the assay was immunoSEQ multiplex PCR. The repertoire includes 27,000 or so clones, approximately 80% of them detected once, and roughly 1.3% sits in the top ten. The sequencing here drew on CXCR5+ CD38- circulating T follicular helper cells from blood, taken on the day of influenza vaccination. The origin of the receptors is an adult who received the influenza vaccine. CDR3s include the opening cysteine and the closing phenylalanine or tryptophan. Fields, in order: J gene, clone size, D gene, V gene, CDR3 DNA, CDR3 protein. D genes are given only for firm matches. Clone size is stated in some rows and not others, as once, few, many or a class when expanded.

J: TRBJ1-4; size: NA; D: TRBD1; V: TRBV2; DNA: TGTGCCAGCAGTGTGGACAGGACGACTAATGAAAAACTGTTTTTT; CDR3: CASSVDRTTNEKLFF
J: TRBJ2-7; size: once; D: NA; V: TRBV5-4; DNA: TGTGCCAGCAGCTTGGATCAATACGAGCAGTACTTC; CDR3: CASSLDQYEQYF
J: TRBJ2-7; size: NA; D: NA; V: TRBV29-1; DNA: TGCAGCGTTGAAGAAGGGGCGTCTTACGAGCAGTACTTC; CDR3: CSVEEGASYEQYF
J: TRBJ1-3; size: NA; D: NA; V: TRBV27; DNA: TGCGCCAGCAGTTTATCCGGGGAGGGAAACACCATATATTTT; CDR3: CASSLSGEGNTIYF
J: TRBJ2-1; size: NA; D: TRBD1; V: TRBV7-9; DNA: TGTGCCAGCAGCGCGAACAGGGGGACCTCCTACAATGAGCAGTTCTTC; CDR3: CASSANRGTSYNEQFF
J: TRBJ2-3; size: NA; D: NA; V: TRBV27; DNA: TGTGCCAGCAGAAGGGAGTGGACAGATACGCAGTATTTT; CDR3: CASRREWTDTQYF
J: TRBJ1-2; size: NA; D: TRBD1; V: TRBV6-1; DNA: TGTGCCAGCAGTGCGGGACAGCTACCGGACTATGGCTACACCTTC; CDR3: CASSAGQLPDYGYTF
J: TRBJ2-3; size: NA; D: NA; V: TRBV29-1; DNA: TGCAGCGTTGAAGGGGGGAACAGGGCGCAGTATTTT; CDR3: CSVEGGNRAQYF
J: TRBJ2-2; size: NA; D: NA; V: TRBV6-1; DNA: TGTGCCAGCAGCGCCGGGACAACGAACACCGGGGAGCTGTTTTTT; CDR3: CASSAGTTNTGELFF
J: TRBJ2-1; size: NA; D: NA; V: TRBV18; DNA: TGTGCCAGCTCTCTAAATAATGAGCAGTTCTTC; CDR3: CASSLNNEQFF
J: TRBJ2-7; size: NA; D: TRBD2; V: TRBV7-2; DNA: TGTGCCAGCAGCTTAGAGTCTTCGGGAGGCGAGCAGTACTTC; CDR3: CASSLESSGGEQYF
J: TRBJ2-7; size: once; D: TRBD2; V: TRBV5-1; DNA: TGCGCCAGCAGCTTGGCCCAGCGGGGGATATACGAGCAGTACTTC; CDR3: CASSLAQRGIYEQYF
J: TRBJ2-1; size: NA; D: NA; V: TRBV11-3; DNA: TGTGCCAGCAGCCCCTCTCCGACAGGCGTTACCTACAATGAGCAGTTCTTC; CDR3: CASSPSPTGVTYNEQFF
J: TRBJ2-2; size: NA; D: TRBD2; V: TRBV9; DNA: TGTGCCAGCTCCCCCGGTCGGCTAGCGGGAGCAGGTAGAAGTACCGGGGAGCTGTTTTTT; CDR3: CASSPGRLAGAGRSTGELFF
J: TRBJ2-7; size: NA; D: TRBD1; V: TRBV5-5; DNA: TGTGCCAGCAGCCCTCCCGGGACAGGGTCTTGGGAGCAGTACTTC; CDR3: CASSPPGTGSWEQYF
J: TRBJ2-2; size: NA; D: TRBD1; V: TRBV5-1; DNA: TGCGCCAGCAGCTTGGGGACAGGGATGAACACCGGGGAGCTGTTTTTT; CDR3: CASSLGTGMNTGELFF
J: TRBJ1-5; size: NA; D: NA; V: TRBV6-4; DNA: TGTGCCAGCAGTGTACAGGGTGGGAGCAATCAGCCCCAGCATTTT; CDR3: CASSVQGGSNQPQHF
J: TRBJ1-3; size: NA; D: NA; V: TRBV5-1; DNA: TGCGCCAGCAGCTTGGACAGGGTCGGCGTTGGAAACACCATATATTTT; CDR3: CASSLDRVGVGNTIYF
J: TRBJ2-7; size: once; D: NA; V: TRBV7-6; DNA: TGTGCCAGCAGCCAGGGTACAGCCCCATACGAGCAGTACTTC; CDR3: CASSQGTAPYEQYF
J: TRBJ2-3; size: NA; D: TRBD2; V: TRBV19; DNA: TGTGCCAGTAGTAGCCAGCCGGGACTAGCGGGGGGGCGAAATACGCAGTATTTT; CDR3: CASSSQPGLAGGRNTQYF
J: TRBJ1-5; size: few; D: TRBD1; V: TRBV2; DNA: TGTGCCAGCAGTGGACAGGGGGGGAATCAGCCCCAGCATTTT; CDR3: CASSGQGGNQPQHF
J: TRBJ1-3; size: NA; D: NA; V: TRBV11-2; DNA: TGTGCCAGCGTGGGGAGCTCTGGAAACACCATATATTTT; CDR3: CASVGSSGNTIYF
J: TRBJ1-1; size: NA; D: NA; V: TRBV5-1; DNA: TGCGCCAGCAGCTGGCAGGGATACACTGAAGCTTTCTTT; CDR3: CASSWQGYTEAFF
J: TRBJ2-7; size: once; D: TRBD1; V: TRBV2; DNA: TGTGCCAGCAGGACAGACAGGGGGCGTTTCGAGCAGTACTTC; CDR3: CASRTDRGRFEQYF
J: TRBJ1-6; size: NA; D: NA; V: TRBV10-3; DNA: TGTGCCATCAGTGAGTCTCTCGGGGGTGGAAATTCACCCCTCCACTTT; CDR3: CAISESLGGGNSPLHF
J: TRBJ1-5; size: NA; D: TRBD1; V: TRBV7-4; DNA: TGTGCCAGCAGCATCCACAGGGGGCGGAATCAGCCCCAGCATTTT; CDR3: CASSIHRGRNQPQHF
J: TRBJ2-3; size: once; D: NA; V: TRBV7-2; DNA: TGTGCCAGCAGCTTAGTCGAGTATTCAGATACGCAGTATTTT; CDR3: CASSLVEYSDTQYF
J: TRBJ2-1; size: NA; D: TRBD1; V: TRBV5-1; DNA: TGCGCCAGCAGCTTGGCTGGACAGGGGCTTAAGTTCTTC; CDR3: CASSLAGQGLKFF
J: TRBJ2-7; size: few; D: NA; V: TRBV10-3; DNA: TGTGCCATCAGTGACGGGAACGAGCAGTACTTC; CDR3: CAISDGNEQYF
J: TRBJ1-3; size: few; D: NA; V: TRBV7-2; DNA: TGTGCCAGCAGCTCTCAGGCTGCGGGTGGAAACACCATATATTTT; CDR3: CASSSQAAGGNTIYF
J: TRBJ1-1; size: NA; D: NA; V: TRBV6-1; DNA: TGTGCCAGCAGTGAAGGGGGGCGAGGTGAAGCTTTCTTT; CDR3: CASSEGGRGEAFF
J: TRBJ2-7; size: once; D: TRBD2; V: TRBV28; DNA: TGTGCCAGCATTACAGCGGGACCCTCCTACGAGCAGTACTTC; CDR3: CASITAGPSYEQYF
J: TRBJ1-1; size: NA; D: NA; V: TRBV7-8; DNA: TGTGCCAGCAGCCCGACAGTTCGGGACACTGAAGCTTTCTTT; CDR3: CASSPTVRDTEAFF
J: TRBJ1-4; size: NA; D: TRBD1; V: TRBV27; DNA: TGTGCCAGCAGCCTGACAGGGACAACAACTAATGAAAAACTGTTTTTT; CDR3: CASSLTGTTTNEKLFF
J: TRBJ1-5; size: NA; D: NA; V: TRBV18; DNA: TGTGCCAGCTCCCCCACCGGAGGGGAGGGCCAGCCCCAGCATTTT; CDR3: CASSPTGGEGQPQHF
J: TRBJ2-1; size: NA; D: NA; V: TRBV6-5; DNA: TGTGCCAGCAGTCCATTCAGCTCCTACAATGAGCAGTTCTTC; CDR3: CASSPFSSYNEQFF
J: TRBJ2-4; size: NA; D: TRBD2; V: TRBV10-1; DNA: TGCGCCGCGGGGGAGGGACAACTAGCGGCCCTAGGGAGAGCCAAAAACATTCAGTACTTC; CDR3: CAAGEGQLAALGRAKNIQYF
J: TRBJ1-2; size: NA; D: NA; V: TRBV12-2; DNA: TGTGCAAGCCCAAGGGAGTACAATGGCTACACCTTC; CDR3: CASPREYNGYTF
J: TRBJ1-3; size: NA; D: NA; V: TRBV7-3; DNA: TGTGCCAGCAGCTTACAGGCAGGGGCGAGCTCTGGAAACACCATATATTTT; CDR3: CASSLQAGASSGNTIYF
J: TRBJ2-3; size: NA; D: NA; V: TRBV23-1; DNA: TGCGCCAGCAGTCAATCGTTTTCGGGGGAGTGGGAGGTTCCCGATACGCAGTATTTT; CDR3: CASSQSFSGEWEVPDTQYF
J: TRBJ1-1; size: once; D: TRBD1; V: TRBV5-1; DNA: TGCGCCAGCAGCTTACAGGGGCGGGAAGCTTTCTTT; CDR3: CASSLQGREAFF
J: TRBJ1-1; size: NA; D: NA; V: TRBV5-1; DNA: TGCGCCAGCAGCTTTAGTAGCTTGAACACTGAAGCTTTCTTT; CDR3: CASSFSSLNTEAFF
J: TRBJ1-2; size: NA; D: NA; V: TRBV9; DNA: TGTGCCAGCAGTCGTACAACAGGCCCTATTGGCTACACCTTC; CDR3: CASSRTTGPIGYTF
J: TRBJ2-3; size: NA; D: NA; V: TRBV5-1; DNA: TGCGCCAGCATCCCCGGAGGGAGTGCGGATACGCAGTATTTT; CDR3: CASIPGGSADTQYF
J: TRBJ2-3; size: NA; D: NA; V: TRBV5-1; DNA: TGCGCCAGCAGCTTGGGAGGCTACACAGATACGCAGTATTTT; CDR3: CASSLGGYTDTQYF
J: TRBJ2-2; size: NA; D: TRBD1; V: TRBV6-1; DNA: TGTGCCTGTTTCCGACAGGGTCGGACCGGGGAGCTGTTTTTT; CDR3: CACFRQGRTGELFF
J: TRBJ2-7; size: NA; D: TRBD1; V: TRBV29-1; DNA: TGCAGCGCAGGGACAGGTTCCTACGAGCAGTACTTC; CDR3: CSAGTGSYEQYF
J: TRBJ2-1; size: NA; D: TRBD1; V: TRBV19; DNA: TGTGCCAGTAGTGCTCCCGGGACAGGGAGGGGGAATGAGCAGTTCTTC; CDR3: CASSAPGTGRGNEQFF
J: TRBJ1-2; size: NA; D: TRBD1; V: TRBV5-4; DNA: TGTGCCAGCAGCACTCCGACAGGGAACTATGGCTACACCTTC; CDR3: CASSTPTGNYGYTF
J: TRBJ2-5; size: NA; D: TRBD2; V: TRBV7-9; DNA: TGTGCCAGCAGCATGACGGCGGGAGTCCAAGAGACCCAGTACTTC; CDR3: CASSMTAGVQETQYF